The source of this T cell receptor (beta chain) is a study of Ad26.COV2.S vaccination and SARS-CoV-2 variants. The treatment: roughly 19 received Ad26.COV2.S at low or high dose, single or two shots; roughly five received placebo; per-sample allocation not given. Day 63 after the first vaccine or placebo injection was the time point for sampling. The J segment lost 0 bases and the V segment lost 2 bases, leaving 4 bases of the junction unmatched. The germline V gene encodes CDR1 MGHDK and CDR2 SYGVNS. The CDR3 spans 16 residues. Assay: immunoSEQ multiplex PCR; the TCRdb copy retains only in-frame clones and omits some. This table holds about 350,000 clones, approximately 81% found once.

This material consisted of peripheral blood, taken in a trial of Ad26.COV2.S vaccine versus placebo. V is TRBV25-1 and J is TRBJ2-1; TRBD2 matches 7 bases. The sequence came from a person aged 18 to 59 who received the Ad26.COV2.S COVID-19 vaccine or a placebo. DNA for the CDR3: TGTGCCAGCAGTGAAACGCGGGGGAGCTCCTACAATGAGCAGTTCTTC. This sequence encodes CASSETRGSSYNEQFF.